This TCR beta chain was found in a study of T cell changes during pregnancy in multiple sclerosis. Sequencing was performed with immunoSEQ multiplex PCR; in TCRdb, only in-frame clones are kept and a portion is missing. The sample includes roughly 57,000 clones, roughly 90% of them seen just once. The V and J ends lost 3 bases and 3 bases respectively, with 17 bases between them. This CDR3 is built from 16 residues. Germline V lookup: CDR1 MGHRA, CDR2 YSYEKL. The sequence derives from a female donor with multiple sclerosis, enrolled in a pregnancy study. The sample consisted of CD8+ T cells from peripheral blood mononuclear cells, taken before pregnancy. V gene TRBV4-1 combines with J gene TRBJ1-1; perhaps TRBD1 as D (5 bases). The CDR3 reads CASSQGGRLFDTEAFF. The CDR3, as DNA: TGCGCCAGCAGCCAGGGGGGTCGGTTGTTCGACACTGAAGCTTTCTTT.